This T cell receptor beta chain was recorded in a study of Graves' ophthalmopathy and Graves' hyperthyroidism. Study outcomes and limitations: The model's ophthalmopathy progression predictions had roughly 71% sensitivity and less than 75% specificity.

The germline V gene encodes CDR1 MNHGY and CDR2 SVAAGI. The CDR3 consists of 12 residues. Between the trimmed V and J ends, which lost 4 bases and 6 bases, there was a span of 4 bases. The TCR beta CDR3 regions underwent amplification from RNA transcripts. RT-PCR with HTBI primers came first, then second-round multiplex PCR. Each CDR3 protein is one row after TCRdb ran MiXCR on the multiplex PCR reads. The sample carries about 220,000 distinct CDR3 sequences, about a fifth recorded once. For donors with ophthalmopathy, the disease showed moderate-to-severe activity, reached CAS ≥3 and NOSPECS ≥4, and had lasted under 3 months. If patients had other autoimmune diseases, uncontrolled infections, pregnancy or lactation, they were excluded. Clinical symptoms, serum thyroxine, TRAb, thyroid ultrasound and orbital computed tomography formed the basis of diagnosis. Regarding this clonotype: Antigen unknown.

Source material: peripheral blood. The chain couples TRBV6-9 to TRBJ1-6; D unclear. This receptor was obtained from a woman between 50 and 59 years old with Graves' ophthalmopathy. The CDR3 DNA follows: TGTGCCAGCAGTTGGGTTAATTCACCCCTCCACTTT. Encoded protein: CASSWVNSPLHF.